One and the same sample provided the 16 T cell receptor beta chains below, sequenced in a study of blood T cells in healthy people across ages. Next came a second PCR, run for about 7 to 12 cycles, which used a sample-barcoded 5' primer along with a J-beta primer mix. MiXCR, run by TCRdb on the 5' RACE reads, gives a single entry per CDR3 protein. The sample consists of 1.5 million to 2 million distinct CDR3 sequences, 28% of them appearing once. What was sequenced was blood. The receptor set was obtained from a young woman in good health.

The sample holds a few counts of this clonotype. This chain joins TRBV7-6 and TRBJ2-1; 10 bases agree with TRBD1. Germline CDR1 SGHVS, CDR2 FNYEAQ. V dropped 6 bases and J dropped 3; count of bases not matched to a gene: 5. This CDR3 spans 15 amino acids. This CDR3 is CASRRGTGDYNEQFF. CDR3 in DNA: TGTGCCAGCAGACGCGGGACAGGGGACTACAATGAGCAGTTCTTC.

Worth noting for this clonotype: One base away lies a much larger clone, so this may be a sequencing read error. The gene calls are TRBV9 and TRBJ2-1, with a weak D call TRBD2 (6 bases). Germline CDR1 and CDR2: SGDLS and YYNGEE. V shed 4 bases and J shed 13 bases, with 18 bases lying between them. The CDR3 consists of 13 residues. The CDR3 nucleotides are TGTGCCAGCAGCTCGGGACTTCCAGGGACCCAGTTCTTC. Protein product: CASSSGLPGTQFF.

Concerning this clonotype: A single base separates this from a much larger clone, so it may be a read error. The CDR3 DNA reads TGCGCCAGCAGCCGAGGCGATTCGACAGGCCACTACAGTGAGCAGTTCTTC. This encodes CASSRGDSTGHYSEQFF. This sequence joins TRBV4-1 and TRBJ2-1; TRBD1 might be the D (6 bases). The germline CDR1 and CDR2 sequences are MGHRA and YSYEKL. This CDR3 is 17 amino acids long.

The gene calls are TRBV7-2 and TRBJ2-3, with 7 bases that match TRBD1. Unmatched junction bases numbered 5, after V lost 4 bases and J lost 4 bases. From germline, CDR1 is SGHTA and CDR2 FQGNSA. The CDR3 has 14 residues. CDR3 residues: CASSSETGSDTQYF. The DNA of the CDR3 is TGTGCCAGCAGCTCGGAGACAGGGTCAGATACGCAGTATTTT.

About this clonotype: A read error is possible here, since a much larger clone lies one base away. The V gene is TRBV7-6, the J gene TRBJ2-5, with TRBD1 matching 9 bases. The J call may be incorrect, as the DNA end agrees better with TRBJ2-7. This CDR3 has 15 amino acids. Germline CDR1 reads SGHVS; CDR2 reads FNYEAQ. In DNA, the CDR3 is TGTGCCAGCAGCCTCGGGGGGACAGGGTGTCCCGAGCAGTACTTC. Translated: CASSLGGTGCPEQYF.

The V gene is TRBV12-3 or TRBV12-4, the J gene TRBJ2-5; TRBD2 matches 8 bases. This CDR3 spans 16 amino acids. The ends lost 3 bases at V and 2 bases at J; junction bases unmatched: 8. For the CDR3, the DNA is TGTGCCAGCAGTTTCCCGACTAGCGAAGGGCAAGAGACCCAGTACTTC. This translates into CASSFPTSEGQETQYF.

This clonotype was counted a few times. The chain is built from TRBV20-1 and TRBJ2-7, with D possibly called TRBD1 or TRBD2 (6 bases each). Trimming cost V 0 bases and J 4 bases, with 16 bases left between them. Germline loops: CDR1 DFQATT, CDR2 SNEGSKA (reference sequence). CDR3 length: 15 amino acids. CDR3: CSARESPSGAYEQYF. CDR3 DNA sequence: TGCAGTGCTAGAGAATCCCCCTCGGGGGCTTACGAGCAGTACTTC.

The V call is TRBV5-1, the J call TRBJ1-1; TRBD1 might be the D (5 bases). CDR1 and CDR2 (germline): SGHRS, YFSETQ. With 4 bases removed from V and 1 base from J, the gap between germline ends came to 14 bases. This CDR3 has 15 amino acids. The chain's CDR3 is CASSPGGGENTEAFF. In DNA form, the CDR3 reads TGCGCCAGCAGCCCGGGGGGTGGGGAGAACACTGAAGCTTTCTTT.

V and J are TRBV3-1 and TRBJ2-2; the D gene could be TRBD1 or TRBD2 (5 bases each). CDR3 length: 14 amino acids. With 0 bases removed from V and 6 bases from J, the gap between germline ends came to 8 bases. Germline assignment: CDR1 LGHDT and CDR2 YNNKEL (reference sequence). The CDR3 sequence: CASSQDLGAGELFF. The CDR3 nucleotides are TGTGCCAGCAGCCAAGATCTGGGGGCCGGGGAGCTGTTTTTT. The complete variable domain, with remaining parts taken from reference TRBV3-1 and TRBJ2-2, reads DTAVSQTPKYLVTQMGNDKSIKCEQNLGHDTMYWYKQDSKKFLKIMFSYNNKELIINETVPNRFSPKSPDKAHLNLHINSLELGDSAVYFCASSQDLGAGELFFGEGSRLTVL.

The chain couples TRBV24-1 to TRBJ2-3; the D gene is possibly TRBD2 (6 bases). V lost 1 base and J lost 1, with 11 bases in between. Germline CDR1 is KGHDR and CDR2 is SFDVKD. This CDR3 comprises 16 residues. The CDR3: CATSDFAREGTDTQYF. CDR3 DNA sequence: TGTGCCACCAGTGATTTCGCCAGGGAGGGCACAGATACGCAGTATTTT.

The gene calls are TRBV7-9 and TRBJ2-1; D is unclear. The ends were cut back, 3 bases at V and 10 bases at J, with 16 bases in the middle. The CDR3 is 14 residues long. The germline CDR1 and CDR2 sequences are SEHNR and FQNEAQ (reference sequence). This CDR3 reads CASSFTTPLLEQFF. The CDR3 nucleotides are TGTGCCAGCAGCTTTACAACGCCCCTCCTGGAGCAGTTCTTC.

The chain employs TRBV5-1 and TRBJ2-7; 7 bases agree with TRBD1. V trimming: 4 bases; J trimming: 2 bases; junction bases outside the gene matches: 6. In germline, CDR1 is SGHRS, CDR2 YFSETQ. This CDR3 region has 14 residues. Here the CDR3 reads CASSRGQYTYEQYF. The DNA for the CDR3 is TGCGCCAGCAGCCGGGGACAGTATACCTACGAGCAGTACTTC.

This clonotype has only a few counts. The chain employs TRBV6-5 and TRBJ2-1, with 12 bases identical to TRBD1. The ends lost 7 bases at V and 9 bases at J; junction bases unmatched: 13. Germline lookup yields CDR1 MNHEY and CDR2 SVGAGI. The CDR3 runs to 16 residues. The CDR3 DNA sequence: TGTGCCAGCAAGTGGTCGGGACAGGGGGCTATTGGTGAGCAGTTCTTC. This translates into CASKWSGQGAIGEQFF.

This clonotype was picked up a small number of times. A read error may be the cause here, since a much bigger clone is one base away. V and J are TRBV12-3 or TRBV12-4 and TRBJ2-1, with D unclear. V dropped 2 bases and J dropped 10 bases, with 9 bases sitting between them. The length of the CDR3 is 12 residues. The CDR3 DNA reads TGTGCCAGCAGTTTACTGCAATACGAGCAGTTCTTC. It codes for CASSLLQYEQFF.

This clonotype was seen many times. The chain links TRBV19 to TRBJ2-5; maybe TRBD1 (5 bases). Trimming stripped 5 bases from V and 4 bases from J, with 14 bases between. The germline V gene encodes CDR1 LNHDA and CDR2 SQIVND (reference sequence). The CDR3 consists of 14 residues. The DNA for the CDR3 is TGTGCCAGTAGTGCACTACCCCAGGGAGAGACCCAGTACTTC. Amino acids: CASSALPQGETQYF.

This clonotype came up a few times. This may come from a read error, since a much larger clone is one base off. The V and J genes are TRBV7-3 and TRBJ2-7; D may correspond to TRBD1 or TRBD2 (5 bases each). Per germline, CDR1 SGHTA and CDR2 FQGTGA. The V and J ends lost 5 bases and 5 bases respectively, with 16 bases between them. The CDR3 runs 14 residues. The DNA for the CDR3 is TGTGCCAGCAGCCTTAATGGTCCGGGACACGAGCAGTACTTC. Amino acids: CASSLNGPGHEQYF.